A selection of T cell receptor beta chains follows, all from one sample in a study of blood T cell repertoires in COVID-19. The protocol was immunoSEQ multiplex PCR, while the TCRdb copy is restricted to in-frame clones and leaves out a portion. The repertoire has 150,000 to 200,000 clones, 85% of them found once; the top ten carry around 3.2%. The sample taken for sequencing was peripheral blood. These TCRs come from a human donor with acute or convalescent COVID-19. The donor label of this sample is uncertain. Both conserved end residues are part of each CDR3. D genes are given only for firm matches. Clone sizes are given selectively: once, few, many, or a class where the clone is expanded.

TRBJ2-1 NA TRBV27 NA CASSQGGAGSGEQFF TGTGCCAGCAGCCAAGGGGGGGCGGGATCCGGTGAGCAGTTCTTC
TRBJ1-1 NA TRBV20-1 NA CSAREETEAFF TGCAGTGCTAGAGAGGAGACTGAAGCTTTCTTT
TRBJ1-2 once TRBV27 TRBD1 CASSPIGGGQFHGYTF TGTGCCAGCAGTCCAATCGGAGGGGGACAGTTCCATGGCTACACCTTC
TRBJ2-7 NA TRBV5-1 TRBD1 CASNSPGTGNEQYF TGCGCCAGCAACTCACCCGGGACAGGGAACGAGCAGTACTTC
TRBJ2-7 NA TRBV9 TRBD1 CASSERQGAYEQYF TGTGCCAGCAGCGAGCGACAGGGGGCGTACGAGCAGTACTTC
TRBJ1-5 NA TRBV4-2 NA CASSQDILTVNQPQHF TGTGCCAGCAGCCAAGATATTTTGACAGTAAATCAGCCCCAGCATTTT
TRBJ2-7 NA TRBV3-1/TRBV3-2 TRBD2 CASSHPREGTSGGAKSTYEQYF TGTGCCAGCAGCCATCCAAGAGAAGGAACTAGCGGGGGGGCGAAATCCACATACGAGCAGTACTTC
TRBJ2-3 NA TRBV25-1 NA CASSPQRVTDTQYF TGTGCCAGCAGTCCCCAGAGGGTCACAGATACGCAGTATTTT
TRBJ2-2 once TRBV5-4 TRBD1 CASSSTGGRTGELFF TGTGCCAGCAGCTCGACAGGGGGTCGCACCGGGGAGCTGTTTTTT
TRBJ1-3 NA TRBV5-1 TRBD1 CASSPLGQPTGNTIYF TGCGCCAGCAGTCCCCTGGGACAGCCTACTGGAAACACCATATATTTT
TRBJ1-1 NA TRBV7-8 NA CASSLIPEVTEAFF TGTGCCAGCAGCTTAATTCCGGAGGTCACTGAAGCTTTCTTT
TRBJ2-1 once TRBV4-2 NA CASSQMVKRRSSYNEQFF TGTGCCAGCAGCCAAATGGTCAAACGGAGAAGCTCCTACAATGAGCAGTTCTTC
TRBJ1-2 NA TRBV3-1/TRBV3-2 NA CASSQERQRSNYGYTF TGTGCCAGCAGCCAAGAAAGACAGCGATCTAACTATGGCTACACCTTC
TRBJ1-1 once TRBV14 TRBD1 CASSPPRGQYTEAFF TGTGCCAGCAGCCCCCCAAGGGGGCAGTACACTGAAGCTTTCTTT
TRBJ2-7 NA TRBV23-1 NA CASSQWGGREQYF TGCGCCAGCAGTCAATGGGGGGGGCGAGAGCAGTACTTC
TRBJ2-7 NA TRBV21-1 NA CASSTQTSGASSYEQYF TGTGCCAGCAGTACGCAAACTAGCGGGGCTTCCTCCTACGAGCAGTACTTC
TRBJ2-2 NA TRBV6-1 NA CASTEERLPRNTGELFF TGTGCCAGCACTGAAGAGAGACTCCCGAGGAACACCGGGGAGCTGTTTTTT
TRBJ1-5 NA TRBV20-1 NA CSASGRVSNQPQHF TGCAGTGCTAGTGGCAGGGTCAGCAATCAGCCCCAGCATTTT
TRBJ1-1 NA TRBV10-3 TRBD1 CAIRDRGRTEAFF TGTGCCATCCGAGACAGGGGGCGCACTGAAGCTTTCTTT
TRBJ1-1 NA TRBV10-3 TRBD1 CAIRVTGTANTEAFF TGTGCCATCAGGGTAACCGGGACAGCGAACACTGAAGCTTTCTTT
TRBJ2-7 few TRBV6-5 TRBD1 CASSPGQALEQYF TGTGCCAGCAGTCCCGGACAGGCCTTGGAGCAGTACTTC
TRBJ1-4 NA TRBV5-6 TRBD1 CASSLRQGVATNEKLFF TGTGCCAGCAGCTTACGACAGGGGGTTGCAACTAATGAAAAACTGTTTTTT
TRBJ1-1 NA TRBV27 NA CASSLDQGDTEAFF TGTGCCAGCAGTTTAGATCAGGGTGACACTGAAGCTTTCTTT
TRBJ2-7 NA TRBV2 TRBD2 CASKGTSMQYF TGTGCCAGCAAAGGGACTAGTATGCAGTACTTC